This TCR beta chain was recorded in a study of CD8 T cells in ankylosing spondylitis. Trimming cost V 3 bases and J 6 bases, with 11 bases left between them. The CDR3 runs 14 residues. Per the germline V gene, CDR1 is WSHSY and CDR2 is SAAADI. Overall study results and limits: The study identified a TCR beta motif of several highly homologous variants that appeared characteristic of ankylosing spondylitis blood. Past studies reported some motif variants in reactive arthritis synovial fluid and blood.

In regard to this clonotype: Its antigen is unknown.

Quantitative 5'-RACE with molecular barcodes was used to make the TCR beta libraries. One entry per CDR3 protein results from TCRdb running MiXCR on the 5' RACE reads. The sample has over 700,000 distinct CDR3 sequences, 15% to 20% seen once. This receptor was identified in a male donor with ankylosing spondylitis. The sequenced material came from blood, either unsorted or a sorted T cell fraction (not recorded which). The gene calls are TRBV10-2 and TRBJ2-2; weak D call: TRBD2 (5 bases). The DNA for the CDR3 is TGCGCCAGCAGTGAAAAGGGAGAGGCCGGGGAGCTGTTTTTT. The encoded protein is CASSEKGEAGELFF.